This T cell receptor beta chain comes out of a study of OX40 agonist ivuxolimab in advanced cancers. Study in general: Those enrolled were 70% to 85% male, with a mean age of around 55 years and ages from roughly 20 to 85. Three partial responders included one hepatocellular carcinoma patient and two cutaneous melanoma patients.

The table came from immunoSEQ multiplex PCR; TCRdb's copy has only in-frame clones and leaves some out. The data hold roughly 93,000 clones, with less than 85% observed a single time. The table lists this clone with a few counts. The antigen is not known. In the same sample, other DNA sequences code for this CDR3. General study points: CD4+ and CD8+ blood T cells expanded clonally by week 6 at 0.1 to 3.0 mg/kg. The average count of expanded clones was higher among CD8+ T cells than among CD4+.

Germline V lookup: CDR1 SGHDT, CDR2 YYEEEE. V was shortened by 5 bases and J by 3 bases, with 4 bases between the two germline ends. This CDR3 is 11 amino acids long. The sample here was CD4+ or CD8+ T cells sorted from blood, taken in a trial of the OX40 agonist ivuxolimab. The V and J genes are TRBV5-6 and TRBJ2-3; D not resolved. This TCR was sampled from an adult with an advanced solid tumor such as melanoma, head and neck, liver or kidney cancer. CDR3 bases: TGTGCCAGCAGTTCGACAGATACGCAGTATTTT. This translates into CASSSTDTQYF.